These T cell receptor beta chains were read from a single sample in a study of blood T cell repertoires in COVID-19. The repertoire was sequenced with immunoSEQ multiplex PCR; TCRdb's copy has only in-frame clones and lacks some. The table lists 150,000 to 200,000 clones, 82% of them singletons. Input material: PBMCs or T cells enriched from blood (not recorded which). All receptors come from an older woman with acute COVID-19. CDR3s include the opening cysteine and the closing phenylalanine or tryptophan. A D gene is named only where the DNA matches it firmly. Rows give clone size only sometimes, using once, few, many, or a class for an expanded clone.

J: TRBJ1-2; D: NA; size: once; V: TRBV21-1; DNA: TGTGCCAGCAGCAAGATGAGACACTCTAACTATGGCTACACCTTC; CDR3: CASSKMRHSNYGYTF
J: TRBJ2-1; D: NA; size: NA; V: TRBV11-3; DNA: TGTGCCAGCAGCGACTATGATTACAATGAGCAGTTCTTC; CDR3: CASSDYDYNEQFF
J: TRBJ1-4; D: NA; size: NA; V: TRBV7-8; DNA: TGTGCCAGCAGCTCCGGAGGTGCAGCAACTAATGAAAAACTGTTTTTT; CDR3: CASSSGGAATNEKLFF
J: TRBJ2-3; D: TRBD2; size: NA; V: TRBV5-4; DNA: TGTGCCAGCAGCTTGGAACCTAGCGGGAGGGAGATTACCACAGATACGCAGTATTTT; CDR3: CASSLEPSGREITTDTQYF
J: TRBJ2-3; D: NA; size: once; V: TRBV5-6; DNA: TGTGCCAGCAGCTACGAGGGGGGGGCCACAGATACGCAGTATTTT; CDR3: CASSYEGGATDTQYF
J: TRBJ1-4; D: TRBD1; size: few; V: TRBV18; DNA: TGTGCCAGCTCACCAGGACAGGATGAAAAACTGTTTTTT; CDR3: CASSPGQDEKLFF
J: TRBJ1-2; D: NA; size: NA; V: TRBV28; DNA: TGTGCCAGCGCCGGAGCGGGGGCCTACTATGGCTACACCTTC; CDR3: CASAGAGAYYGYTF
J: TRBJ1-3; D: NA; size: few; V: TRBV19; DNA: TGTGCCAGTAGTATAGTAGGGAGCTCTGGAAACACCATATATTTT; CDR3: CASSIVGSSGNTIYF
J: TRBJ2-7; D: TRBD1; size: once; V: TRBV19; DNA: TGTGCCAGTAGGGGGACAGGGGACGACGAGCAGTACTTC; CDR3: CASRGTGDDEQYF
J: TRBJ1-4; D: TRBD1; size: many; V: TRBV2; DNA: TGTGCCAGCAGACAACCGGGACAGGGTCTAGAAAAACTGTTTTTT; CDR3: CASRQPGQGLEKLFF
J: TRBJ1-1; D: TRBD1; size: NA; V: TRBV19; DNA: TGTGCCAGTAGTGCTCGGACAGGGGGCAGGGGCACTGAAGCTTTCTTT; CDR3: CASSARTGGRGTEAFF
J: TRBJ2-3; D: NA; size: NA; V: TRBV4-3; DNA: TGCGCCAGCAGCCAAGAGTTGCACCAGAGCACAGATACGCAGTATTTT; CDR3: CASSQELHQSTDTQYF
J: TRBJ2-7; D: TRBD1; size: NA; V: TRBV5-4; DNA: TGTGCCAGCAGCATTCAGGGGGCGCGCTACGAGCAGTACTTC; CDR3: CASSIQGARYEQYF
J: TRBJ1-6; D: NA; size: few; V: TRBV28; DNA: TGTGCCAGCAAGGGGGTGCGTACTACCTCACCCCTCCACTTT; CDR3: CASKGVRTTSPLHF
J: TRBJ1-2; D: NA; size: NA; V: TRBV13; DNA: TGTGCCAGCAGCTTATACGGGAGTGTTGTAGGCTATGGCTACACCTTC; CDR3: CASSLYGSVVGYGYTF
J: TRBJ2-1; D: NA; size: few; V: TRBV7-2; DNA: TGTGCCAGCAGCTTTGGGACTTCGGATGAGCAGTTCTTC; CDR3: CASSFGTSDEQFF
J: TRBJ2-3; D: TRBD2; size: NA; V: TRBV2; DNA: TGTGCCAGCAGTTATAGTAGCGGGGGGGCCCCGGATACGCAGTATTTT; CDR3: CASSYSSGGAPDTQYF
J: TRBJ1-5; D: TRBD1; size: NA; V: TRBV2; DNA: TGTGCCAGCACTGTTTCGGGACAGGGACCTCTAAGCAATCAGCCCCAGCATTTT; CDR3: CASTVSGQGPLSNQPQHF
J: TRBJ2-2; D: TRBD2; size: once; V: TRBV6-5; DNA: TGTGCCAGCAGAATCGGACTAGCGGGAGTCGGGGAGCTGTTTTTT; CDR3: CASRIGLAGVGELFF
J: TRBJ2-3; D: TRBD2; size: NA; V: TRBV13; DNA: TGTGCCAGCAGCTTCCCGGGGGGGAGGGATACGCAGTATTTT; CDR3: CASSFPGGRDTQYF
J: TRBJ2-2; D: NA; size: NA; V: TRBV9; DNA: TGTGCCAGCAGCGACGGGACTCACTCCGGGGAGCTGTTTTTT; CDR3: CASSDGTHSGELFF
J: TRBJ1-1; D: NA; size: NA; V: TRBV21-1; DNA: TGTGCCAGCAGCAAAATATACGGGACAACGACTGAAGCTTTCTTT; CDR3: CASSKIYGTTTEAFF
J: TRBJ1-4; D: NA; size: NA; V: TRBV7-2; DNA: TGTGCCAGCAGCCCCTTGGGCACTAATGAAAAACTGTTTTTT; CDR3: CASSPLGTNEKLFF
J: TRBJ1-2; D: NA; size: NA; V: TRBV10-1; DNA: TGCGCCAGCAGTGCCCGGGCGCAGGGAGGCTACACCTTC; CDR3: CASSARAQGGYTF
J: TRBJ2-5; D: TRBD1; size: once; V: TRBV4-1; DNA: TGCGCCAGCAGCCGGTACAGGGGGCAGGGGGAGACCCAGTACTTC; CDR3: CASSRYRGQGETQYF
J: TRBJ1-6; D: NA; size: few; V: TRBV6-2/TRBV6-3; DNA: TGTGCCAGCAGTTACTCGGGCAGGACTTATAATTCACCCCTCCACTTT; CDR3: CASSYSGRTYNSPLHF
J: TRBJ2-4; D: NA; size: NA; V: TRBV14; DNA: TGTGCCAGCAGCCAAGATATCGGAGCCAAAAACATTCAGTACTTC; CDR3: CASSQDIGAKNIQYF
J: TRBJ2-3; D: TRBD2; size: once; V: TRBV4-2; DNA: TGTGCCAGCAGCCAAAACGGACCAAGCGGGGTCACAGATACGCAGTATTTT; CDR3: CASSQNGPSGVTDTQYF
J: TRBJ2-1; D: NA; size: NA; V: TRBV19; DNA: TGTGCCAGTAGGGCGGTTCTGCGGAGGCGAACCGAGCAGTTCTTC; CDR3: CASRAVLRRRTEQFF
J: TRBJ2-7; D: TRBD2; size: NA; V: TRBV6-2/TRBV6-3; DNA: TGTGCCAGCAGTTACGGACTAGAATTTTTCGAGCAGTACTTC; CDR3: CASSYGLEFFEQYF
J: TRBJ2-7; D: NA; size: NA; V: TRBV5-6; DNA: TGTGCCAGCAGCTTGGGTCAGGGTGCCTACGAGCAGTACTTC; CDR3: CASSLGQGAYEQYF
J: TRBJ2-5; D: TRBD1; size: NA; V: TRBV24-1; DNA: TGTGCCACTGGACAGGGGGGAGGGGAGACCCAGTACTTC; CDR3: CATGQGGGETQYF
J: TRBJ2-2; D: TRBD1; size: NA; V: TRBV2; DNA: TGTGCCAGCATGACAGGGGTTCGCAGCGGGGAGCTGTTTTTT; CDR3: CASMTGVRSGELFF
J: TRBJ1-1; D: TRBD1; size: NA; V: TRBV11-2; DNA: TGTGCCAGCAGCGTAGACAGGGTGGGCAATACTGAAGCTTTCTTT; CDR3: CASSVDRVGNTEAFF
J: TRBJ2-3; D: TRBD2; size: once; V: TRBV6-6; DNA: TGTGCCAGCGATAGCGGGGGACGAACAGATACGCAGTATTTT; CDR3: CASDSGGRTDTQYF
J: TRBJ1-1; D: NA; size: NA; V: TRBV9; DNA: TGTGCCAGCAGCATCGGCGGGCGTATGAACACTGAAGCTTTCTTT; CDR3: CASSIGGRMNTEAFF
J: TRBJ2-3; D: TRBD2; size: NA; V: TRBV27; DNA: TGTGCCAGCAGTTCCCCGCCTCGAAGCGGGGGGGCCATCGTGACAGATACGCAGTATTTT; CDR3: CASSSPPRSGGAIVTDTQYF
J: TRBJ1-1; D: NA; size: NA; V: TRBV25-1; DNA: TGTGCCAGCAGTCCCGGGGGGGGGATGACTGAAGCTTTCTTT; CDR3: CASSPGGGMTEAFF
J: TRBJ2-6; D: NA; size: NA; V: TRBV3-1/TRBV3-2; DNA: TGTGCCAGCAGCCAAGATCTAAGGGGATCCTCTGGGGCCAACGTCCTGACTTTC; CDR3: CASSQDLRGSSGANVLTF
J: TRBJ1-2; D: NA; size: NA; V: TRBV5-1; DNA: TGCGCCAGCAGCTTGGCCACGCAGGAGGGAGTGGATGGCTACACCTTC; CDR3: CASSLATQEGVDGYTF
J: TRBJ2-3; D: NA; size: NA; V: TRBV6-2/TRBV6-3; DNA: TGTGCCAGCAGTCCGATAGCGGCCACAGATACGCAGTATTTT; CDR3: CASSPIAATDTQYF
J: TRBJ1-6; D: NA; size: NA; V: TRBV9; DNA: TGTGCCAGCAGCCAGGACAGTAATTCACCCCTCCACTTT; CDR3: CASSQDSNSPLHF
J: TRBJ1-5; D: NA; size: NA; V: TRBV10-3; DNA: TGTGCCATCAGTGTGGCCCCCGGGGGCAATCAGCCCCAGCATTTT; CDR3: CAISVAPGGNQPQHF
J: TRBJ2-2; D: NA; size: few; V: TRBV10-1; DNA: TGCGCCAGCAGCCTTCGACAGGAATCCGGGGAGCTGTTTTTT; CDR3: CASSLRQESGELFF
J: TRBJ1-4; D: NA; size: NA; V: TRBV3-1/TRBV3-2; DNA: TGTGCCAGCAGCCAAGGTTCTGGGAGTGAAAAACTGTTTTTT; CDR3: CASSQGSGSEKLFF
J: TRBJ1-5; D: TRBD1; size: NA; V: TRBV19; DNA: TGTGCCAGTATGGGACAGGGTTATCAGCCCCAGCATTTT; CDR3: CASMGQGYQPQHF